These T cell receptor beta chains were read from a single sample in a study of blood T cell repertoires in COVID-19. Method: immunoSEQ multiplex PCR; TCRdb's copy keeps in-frame clones and lacks some. The data contain fewer than 150,000 clones, around 89% of them singletons. Sequencing used peripheral blood. These receptors all come from a woman of 80 years or more with acute or convalescent COVID-19. Both conserved end residues are part of each CDR3. Fields, in order: J gene, D gene, clone size, V gene, CDR3 DNA, CDR3 protein. The D gene is left open where the match is weak. Clone size is given for some rows only: seen once, a few or many times, or a class if the clone is expanded.

j_call: TRBJ2-4; d_call: TRBD1; clone_size: .; v_call: TRBV19; cdr3_nt: TGTGCCAGTAAAGACAGGGCTGGGGCCAAAAACATTCAGTACTTC; cdr3_aa: CASKDRAGAKNIQYF
j_call: TRBJ2-3; d_call: TRBD2; clone_size: .; v_call: TRBV5-4; cdr3_nt: TGTGCCAGCAACCAAGCGGGGGCCAGCACAGATACGCAGTATTTT; cdr3_aa: CASNQAGASTDTQYF
j_call: TRBJ1-1; d_call: .; clone_size: .; v_call: TRBV2; cdr3_nt: TGTGCCAGCAGTTACAGCTTGAACACTGAAGCTTTCTTT; cdr3_aa: CASSYSLNTEAFF
j_call: TRBJ2-3; d_call: .; clone_size: .; v_call: TRBV7-6; cdr3_nt: TGTGCCAGCAGCTTTCAGGGTCGGACAGATACGCAGTATTTT; cdr3_aa: CASSFQGRTDTQYF
j_call: TRBJ2-2; d_call: .; clone_size: .; v_call: TRBV3-1/TRBV3-2; cdr3_nt: TGTGCCAGCAGCCATTGGAGGTCCCCTAACACCGGGGAGCTGTTTTTT; cdr3_aa: CASSHWRSPNTGELFF
j_call: TRBJ1-5; d_call: .; clone_size: .; v_call: TRBV5-6; cdr3_nt: TGTGCCAGCAGCTTGTTTCCACTCAATCAGCCCCAGCATTTT; cdr3_aa: CASSLFPLNQPQHF
j_call: TRBJ1-2; d_call: .; clone_size: .; v_call: TRBV6-4; cdr3_nt: TGTGCCAGCAGTCCGGACAGATCGATCGGTGGCTACACCTTC; cdr3_aa: CASSPDRSIGGYTF
j_call: TRBJ1-2; d_call: .; clone_size: .; v_call: TRBV5-4; cdr3_nt: TGTGCCAGCAGCTTGAGGACAGTAAGTTCCTTC; cdr3_aa: CASSLRTVSSF
j_call: TRBJ1-5; d_call: TRBD1; clone_size: .; v_call: TRBV2; cdr3_nt: TGTGCCAGCAGCACAGGACAGGGAGGGCAGCCCCAGCATTTT; cdr3_aa: CASSTGQGGQPQHF
j_call: TRBJ2-2; d_call: TRBD2; clone_size: .; v_call: TRBV27; cdr3_nt: TGTGCCAGCAGCTTACGGCAGGCGGGGGGCCCGGCCGGGGAGCTGTTTTTT; cdr3_aa: CASSLRQAGGPAGELFF
j_call: TRBJ2-1; d_call: .; clone_size: .; v_call: TRBV5-1; cdr3_nt: TGCGCCAGCAGCTTACAGGGCGTTAGCTCCTACAATGAGCAGTTCTTC; cdr3_aa: CASSLQGVSSYNEQFF
j_call: TRBJ1-1; d_call: .; clone_size: once; v_call: TRBV5-4; cdr3_nt: TGTGCCAGCAGCTTGGCCGGCGGCTTGAACACTGAAGCTTTCTTT; cdr3_aa: CASSLAGGLNTEAFF
j_call: TRBJ1-2; d_call: TRBD1; clone_size: .; v_call: TRBV5-1; cdr3_nt: TGCGCCAGCAGCCTAGACAGGGAGGTATACACCTTC; cdr3_aa: CASSLDREVYTF
j_call: TRBJ1-6; d_call: .; clone_size: .; v_call: TRBV19; cdr3_nt: TGTGCCAGTAAAGTCCCAGGCAATTCACCCCTCCACTTT; cdr3_aa: CASKVPGNSPLHF
j_call: TRBJ2-3; d_call: .; clone_size: .; v_call: TRBV5-4; cdr3_nt: TGTGCCAGCAGCTTCCTCACGGGGGGCGGAGATACGCAGTATTTT; cdr3_aa: CASSFLTGGGDTQYF
j_call: TRBJ2-3; d_call: .; clone_size: .; v_call: TRBV5-1; cdr3_nt: TGCGCCAGCCGAGATAGGACAACTAGCACAGATACGCAGTATTTT; cdr3_aa: CASRDRTTSTDTQYF
j_call: TRBJ2-3; d_call: .; clone_size: .; v_call: TRBV7-6; cdr3_nt: TGTGCCAGCAGCTTAGCGTCTAACAGCCCAGATACGCAGTATTTT; cdr3_aa: CASSLASNSPDTQYF
j_call: TRBJ2-5; d_call: TRBD1; clone_size: .; v_call: TRBV5-1; cdr3_nt: TGCGCCAGCAGCCCTACAGTCCAAGGGGGCGGGGAGACCCAGTACTTC; cdr3_aa: CASSPTVQGGGETQYF
j_call: TRBJ1-2; d_call: .; clone_size: .; v_call: TRBV6-5; cdr3_nt: TGTGCCACCTCGGTGGAGGGCTCTAACTATGGCTACACCTTC; cdr3_aa: CATSVEGSNYGYTF
j_call: TRBJ2-7; d_call: TRBD1; clone_size: .; v_call: TRBV20-1; cdr3_nt: TGCAGTGCTAGTCCCGGGACAGGGGGCCACGAGCAGTACTTC; cdr3_aa: CSASPGTGGHEQYF
j_call: TRBJ2-7; d_call: TRBD2; clone_size: .; v_call: TRBV13; cdr3_nt: TGTGCCAGCAGACTAAGCGGGGGTCAGACCTACGAGCAGTACTTC; cdr3_aa: CASRLSGGQTYEQYF
j_call: TRBJ1-2; d_call: .; clone_size: .; v_call: TRBV12-3/TRBV12-4; cdr3_nt: TGTGCCAGCAGTCCCGACAGCTATGGCTACACCTTC; cdr3_aa: CASSPDSYGYTF
j_call: TRBJ1-2; d_call: .; clone_size: .; v_call: TRBV2; cdr3_nt: TGTGCCAGCCGCACGGGTACCTATGGCTACACCTTC; cdr3_aa: CASRTGTYGYTF
j_call: TRBJ1-1; d_call: .; clone_size: .; v_call: TRBV7-2; cdr3_nt: TGTGCCAGCCTCCTCCGGGGGGCAGGGGCTGAAGCTTTCTTT; cdr3_aa: CASLLRGAGAEAFF
j_call: TRBJ2-2; d_call: .; clone_size: .; v_call: TRBV30; cdr3_nt: TGTGCCTGGATACAGAACACCGGGGAGCTGTTTTTT; cdr3_aa: CAWIQNTGELFF
j_call: TRBJ2-1; d_call: TRBD2; clone_size: .; v_call: TRBV28; cdr3_nt: TGTGCCAGCAGCCCCGGGACTAGCGGGGGGGCGGGATACAATGAGCAGTTCTTC; cdr3_aa: CASSPGTSGGAGYNEQFF
j_call: TRBJ2-7; d_call: TRBD2; clone_size: .; v_call: TRBV10-3; cdr3_nt: TGTGCCATCAGTGGCGCCGGAAAGGGAGGGGAGCGGGGGTTAACCTACGAGCAGTACTTC; cdr3_aa: CAISGAGKGGERGLTYEQYF
j_call: TRBJ2-7; d_call: .; clone_size: .; v_call: TRBV5-1; cdr3_nt: TGCGCCAGCAGCTTGGACAGAGCCTACGAGCAGTACTTC; cdr3_aa: CASSLDRAYEQYF
j_call: TRBJ1-3; d_call: .; clone_size: .; v_call: TRBV5-1; cdr3_nt: TGCGCCAGCAGCTTGAAACAGGGAAACACCATATATTTT; cdr3_aa: CASSLKQGNTIYF
j_call: TRBJ1-1; d_call: .; clone_size: few; v_call: TRBV19; cdr3_nt: TGTGCCAGTAGTCCCAGGGCCCGAGACACTGAAGCTTTCTTT; cdr3_aa: CASSPRARDTEAFF
j_call: TRBJ2-1; d_call: .; clone_size: .; v_call: TRBV12-3/TRBV12-4; cdr3_nt: TGTGCCAGCAGTACTTTGAATGAGCAGTTCTTC; cdr3_aa: CASSTLNEQFF
j_call: TRBJ2-7; d_call: .; clone_size: once; v_call: TRBV7-9; cdr3_nt: TGTGCCAGCAGCCAGGGGCGAGGCGGTTTCTCCTACGAGCAGTACTTC; cdr3_aa: CASSQGRGGFSYEQYF
j_call: TRBJ2-1; d_call: TRBD2; clone_size: .; v_call: TRBV6-2/TRBV6-3; cdr3_nt: TGTGCCAGCAGTTACGGGGGGGGTTCCTACAATGAGCAGTTCTTC; cdr3_aa: CASSYGGGSYNEQFF
j_call: TRBJ2-1; d_call: .; clone_size: .; v_call: TRBV6-6; cdr3_nt: TGTGCCAGCAGTTACTCGAGAAAGCTGTTGAGTGAGCAGTTCTTC; cdr3_aa: CASSYSRKLLSEQFF
j_call: TRBJ1-1; d_call: .; clone_size: .; v_call: TRBV5-1; cdr3_nt: TGCGCCAGCAGCAGGCTGGGGCAGGGTAACACTGAAGCTTTCTTT; cdr3_aa: CASSRLGQGNTEAFF
j_call: TRBJ2-1; d_call: TRBD2; clone_size: .; v_call: TRBV5-4; cdr3_nt: TGTGCCAGCAGCCCCACTAGCGGGGGGTACAATGAGCAGTTCTTC; cdr3_aa: CASSPTSGGYNEQFF
j_call: TRBJ1-1; d_call: TRBD1; clone_size: few; v_call: TRBV11-2; cdr3_nt: TGTGCCAGCAGCTTCGGGACAGGGGCCAACACTGAAGCTTTCTTT; cdr3_aa: CASSFGTGANTEAFF
j_call: TRBJ1-6; d_call: .; clone_size: .; v_call: TRBV20-1; cdr3_nt: TGCAGTGCTAGTGGGGAGGGGGTCAGGTCTAATTCACCCCTCCACTTT; cdr3_aa: CSASGEGVRSNSPLHF
j_call: TRBJ1-6; d_call: .; clone_size: .; v_call: TRBV7-6; cdr3_nt: TGTGCCAGCAGCGAGGTCAGCTCGTCGTATTCACCCCTCCACTTT; cdr3_aa: CASSEVSSSYSPLHF
j_call: TRBJ1-2; d_call: .; clone_size: .; v_call: TRBV5-1; cdr3_nt: TGCGCCAGCAGCTTGGAAGAGGGCGGGAACTATGGCTACACCTTC; cdr3_aa: CASSLEEGGNYGYTF
j_call: TRBJ1-6; d_call: .; clone_size: .; v_call: TRBV5-6; cdr3_nt: TGTGCCAGCAGGGAGGGGTGGACTAATTCACCCCTCCACTTT; cdr3_aa: CASREGWTNSPLHF
j_call: TRBJ1-2; d_call: TRBD1; clone_size: .; v_call: TRBV12-5; cdr3_nt: TGTGCTAGTGGTTGGATCAGGGACAGCTATGGCTACACCTTC; cdr3_aa: CASGWIRDSYGYTF
j_call: TRBJ2-3; d_call: .; clone_size: .; v_call: TRBV9; cdr3_nt: TGTGCCAGCAGCGTAGCTAGCACAGATACGCAGTATTTT; cdr3_aa: CASSVASTDTQYF
j_call: TRBJ1-6; d_call: .; clone_size: .; v_call: TRBV7-2; cdr3_nt: TGTGCCAGCAGCCCCCCAGGTGGCAGGGGAGTTTCACCCCTCCACTTT; cdr3_aa: CASSPPGGRGVSPLHF
j_call: TRBJ2-1; d_call: .; clone_size: .; v_call: TRBV7-6; cdr3_nt: TGTGCCAGCAGCCAAATTGAGGGCAGGGGAGCATACAATGAGCAGTTCTTC; cdr3_aa: CASSQIEGRGAYNEQFF
j_call: TRBJ2-1; d_call: .; clone_size: .; v_call: TRBV25-1; cdr3_nt: TGTGCCAGCCTAAACAGGGATTGGGGTGAGCAGTTCTTC; cdr3_aa: CASLNRDWGEQFF
j_call: TRBJ2-1; d_call: TRBD2; clone_size: .; v_call: TRBV19; cdr3_nt: TGTGCCAGTAGTCTCTTCACGGGAGGCTCCTACAATGAGCAGTTCTTC; cdr3_aa: CASSLFTGGSYNEQFF
j_call: TRBJ2-1; d_call: TRBD1; clone_size: once; v_call: TRBV7-9; cdr3_nt: TGTGCCAGCAGCTCAACCACAGGGGAAGCCTACAATGAGCAGTTCTTC; cdr3_aa: CASSSTTGEAYNEQFF
j_call: TRBJ1-2; d_call: TRBD1; clone_size: .; v_call: TRBV29-1; cdr3_nt: TGCAGCGTTGTGGGACAGGGGGCCTGGGGCTACACCTTC; cdr3_aa: CSVVGQGAWGYTF
j_call: TRBJ1-6; d_call: .; clone_size: once; v_call: TRBV18; cdr3_nt: TGTGCCAGCTCACCAGGGCAGAACAATTCACCCCTCCACTTT; cdr3_aa: CASSPGQNNSPLHF
j_call: TRBJ1-1; d_call: .; clone_size: .; v_call: TRBV29-1; cdr3_nt: TGCAGCGCACGGACACATTTGATGAACACTGAAGCTTTCTTT; cdr3_aa: CSARTHLMNTEAFF
j_call: TRBJ2-1; d_call: .; clone_size: .; v_call: TRBV9; cdr3_nt: TGTGCCAGCAGCCCCGGACAGGGAGGGTATGAGCAGTTCTTC; cdr3_aa: CASSPGQGGYEQFF
j_call: TRBJ1-2; d_call: .; clone_size: .; v_call: TRBV2; cdr3_nt: TGTGCCAGCAGTGGAGCAGGGGCCTCGGGTGGCTACACCTTC; cdr3_aa: CASSGAGASGGYTF